This TCR beta chain is drawn from a study of blood T cells in healthy people across ages. Per germline, CDR1 MNHNS and CDR2 SASEGT. Deletions cut 6 bases from V and 0 bases from J, with 15 bases between. This CDR3 is built from 16 residues. Combining a sample-barcoded 5' primer with a J-beta primer mix, a second PCR ran for roughly 6 to 11 cycles. A template-switch adaptor with 12 random nucleotides tagged each cDNA molecule. TCRdb ran MiXCR on the 5' RACE reads and lists one entry per CDR3 protein. The sample shows 800,000 to 950,000 distinct CDR3 sequences, about 29% of them seen only once. Total RNA extraction produced at least 5.5 micrograms (per sample) for the study. The data were also submitted as part of a second study, on T cells of mothers and their children. That study adds: Mothers gave over 8 million TCR beta CDR3 reads each, and children some 3 million each. Whether pairs are related or unrelated, thymic selection shapes their TCR recombination output in much the same way.

Material for sequencing was blood. The clonotype comes from a woman in her forties in good health. The V and J genes are TRBV6-1 and TRBJ2-1; a weak D match, TRBD2 (6 bases). The CDR3 region is CASRWEDWSSYNEQFF. The CDR3 coding sequence is TGTGCCAGCAGGTGGGAGGACTGGAGCTCCTACAATGAGCAGTTCTTC.